This T cell receptor beta chain was documented in a study of blood T cell repertoires in COVID-19. Looking at the study overall: The United States, Italy and Spain supplied acute and convalescent COVID-19 samples. The analysed material was cDNA or gDNA that came from T cells, B-cell-depleted T cells, or PBMCs.

This clone appeared once. Trimming left V 4 bases short and J 3 bases short, with 12 bases between. In germline, CDR1 is GTSNPN, CDR2 SVGIG (reference sequence). CDR3 size: 13 residues. Authors' analysis steps: Reference gene primer amplification yielded estimated nucleated cell counts. TCRdb's table, derived via immunoSEQ multiplex PCR, lists solely in-frame clones and lacks some. The V and J calls and clone size are taken from that table; D and trimming were inferred from the DNA. The data hold around 51,000 clones, with around 83% observed a single time. The chain uses TRBV30 and TRBJ1-1; D is undetermined. What was sequenced was peripheral blood. This clonotype originated in a man at least 80 years old with active COVID-19. The CDR3 nucleotides are TGTGCCTGGACACAGTTTGTTCACACTGAAGCTTTCTTT. Translated, it gives CAWTQFVHTEAFF.